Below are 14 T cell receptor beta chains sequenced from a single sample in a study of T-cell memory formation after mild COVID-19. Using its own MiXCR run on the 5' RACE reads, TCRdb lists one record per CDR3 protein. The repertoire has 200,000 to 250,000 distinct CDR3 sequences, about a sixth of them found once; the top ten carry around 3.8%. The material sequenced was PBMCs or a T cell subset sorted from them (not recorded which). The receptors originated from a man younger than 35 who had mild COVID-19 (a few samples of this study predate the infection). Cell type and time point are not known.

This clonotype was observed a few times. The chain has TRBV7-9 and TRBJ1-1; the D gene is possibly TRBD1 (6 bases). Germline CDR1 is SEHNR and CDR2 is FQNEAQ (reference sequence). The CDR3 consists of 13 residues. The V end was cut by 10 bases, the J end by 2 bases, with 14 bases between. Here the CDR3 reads CATNQGRNTEAFF. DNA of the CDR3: TGTGCCACGAACCAGGGGAGAAACACTGAAGCTTTCTTT.

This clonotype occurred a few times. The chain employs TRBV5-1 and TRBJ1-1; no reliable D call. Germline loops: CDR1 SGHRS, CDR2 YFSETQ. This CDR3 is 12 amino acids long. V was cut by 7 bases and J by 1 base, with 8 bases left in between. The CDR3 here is CASGPGNTEAFF. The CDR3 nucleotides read TGCGCCAGCGGCCCCGGGAACACTGAAGCTTTCTTT.

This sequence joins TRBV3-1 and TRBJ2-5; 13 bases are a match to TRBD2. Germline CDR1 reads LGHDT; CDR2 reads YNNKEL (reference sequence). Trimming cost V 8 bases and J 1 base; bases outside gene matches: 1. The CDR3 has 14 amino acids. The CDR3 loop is CASRLAGGQETQYF. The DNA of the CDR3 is TGTGCCAGCCGACTAGCGGGGGGCCAAGAGACCCAGTACTTC.

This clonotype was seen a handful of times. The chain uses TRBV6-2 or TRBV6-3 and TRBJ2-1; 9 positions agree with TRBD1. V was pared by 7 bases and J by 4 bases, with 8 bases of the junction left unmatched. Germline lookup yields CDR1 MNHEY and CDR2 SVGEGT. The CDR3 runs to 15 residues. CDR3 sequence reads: CASITGGQGYNEQFF. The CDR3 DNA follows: TGTGCCAGCATAACGGGGGGACAGGGTTACAATGAGCAGTTCTTC.

As DNA, the CDR3 is TGTGCCAGCAGCTCCGGAGGACTTTCGGAAGCTTTCTTT. Amino acid sequence: CASSSGGLSEAFF. The genes are TRBV5-5 and TRBJ1-1; no clear D. This CDR3 is built from 13 residues. The V gene lost 3 bases and the J gene lost 8 bases, with 14 bases spanning the gap. Germline CDR1 reads SGHKS; CDR2 reads YYEKEE (reference sequence). The full variable domain, in which reference TRBV5-5 and TRBJ1-1 provide the parts outside the CDR3, is DAGVTQSPTHLIKTRGQQVTLRCSPISGHKSVSWYQQVLGQGPQFIFQYYEKEERGRGNFPDRFSARQFPNYSSELNVNALLLGDSALYLCASSSGGLSEAFFGQGTRLTVV.

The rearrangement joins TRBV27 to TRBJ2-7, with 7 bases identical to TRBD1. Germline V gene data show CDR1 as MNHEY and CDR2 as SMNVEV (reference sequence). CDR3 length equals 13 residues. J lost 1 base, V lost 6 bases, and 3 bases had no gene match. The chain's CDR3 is CASRRTGSYEQYV. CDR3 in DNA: TGTGCCAGCAGGCGGACAGGATCCTACGAGCAGTACGTC.

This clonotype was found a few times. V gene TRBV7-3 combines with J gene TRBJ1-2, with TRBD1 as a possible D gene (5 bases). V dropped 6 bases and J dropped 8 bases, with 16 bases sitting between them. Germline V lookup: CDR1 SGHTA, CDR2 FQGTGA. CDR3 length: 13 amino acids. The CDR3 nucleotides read TGTGCCAGCAGGAAGGCTCAAGGGGTCGGCTACACCTTC. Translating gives CASRKAQGVGYTF.

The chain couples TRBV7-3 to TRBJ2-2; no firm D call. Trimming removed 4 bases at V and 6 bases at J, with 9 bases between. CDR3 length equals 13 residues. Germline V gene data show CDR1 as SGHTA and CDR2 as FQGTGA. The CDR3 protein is CASSSADAGELFF. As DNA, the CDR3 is TGTGCCAGCAGCTCAGCCGATGCCGGGGAGCTGTTTTTT.

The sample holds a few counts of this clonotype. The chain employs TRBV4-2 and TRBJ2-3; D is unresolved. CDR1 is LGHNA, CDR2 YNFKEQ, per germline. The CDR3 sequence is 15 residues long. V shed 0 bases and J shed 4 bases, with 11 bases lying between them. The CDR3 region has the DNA TGTGCCAGCAGCCAAGACCCACCCATTCCAGATACGCAGTATTTT. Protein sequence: CASSQDPPIPDTQYF.

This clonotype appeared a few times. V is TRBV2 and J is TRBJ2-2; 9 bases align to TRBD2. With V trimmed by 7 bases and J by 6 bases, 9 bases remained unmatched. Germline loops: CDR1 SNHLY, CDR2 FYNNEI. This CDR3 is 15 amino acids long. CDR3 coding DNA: TGTGCCAGCATGTCTAGCGGGGTTGCGGCCGGGGAGCTGTTTTTT. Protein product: CASMSSGVAAGELFF. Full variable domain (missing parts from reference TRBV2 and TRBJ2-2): EPEVTQTPSHQVTQMGQEVILRCVPISNHLYFYWYRQILGQKVEFLVSFYNNEISEKSEIFDDQFSVERPDGSNFTLKIRSTKLEDSAMYFCASMSSGVAAGELFFGEGSRLTVL.

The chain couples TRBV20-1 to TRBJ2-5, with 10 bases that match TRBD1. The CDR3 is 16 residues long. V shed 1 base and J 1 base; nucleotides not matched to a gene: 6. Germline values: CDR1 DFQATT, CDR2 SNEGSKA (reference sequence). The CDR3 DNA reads TGCAGTGCTAGAGTGGTCCGGGACAGGGGCCAAGAGACCCAGTACTTC. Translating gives CSARVVRDRGQETQYF.

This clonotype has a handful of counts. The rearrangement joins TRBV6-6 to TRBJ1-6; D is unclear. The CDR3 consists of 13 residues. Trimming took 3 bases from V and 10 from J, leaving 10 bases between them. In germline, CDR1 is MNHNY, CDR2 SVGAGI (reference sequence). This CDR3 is CASSYSSGSPLHF. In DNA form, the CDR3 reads TGTGCCAGCAGTTATTCGTCGGGGTCACCCCTCCACTTT.

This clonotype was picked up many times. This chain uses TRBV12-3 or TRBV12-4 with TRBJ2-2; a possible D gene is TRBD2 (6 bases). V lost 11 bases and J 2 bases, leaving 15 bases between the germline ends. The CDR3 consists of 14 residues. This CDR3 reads CASSRTTNTGELFF. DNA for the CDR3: TGTGCCTCCTCCAGGACTACCAACACCGGGGAGCTGTTTTTT.

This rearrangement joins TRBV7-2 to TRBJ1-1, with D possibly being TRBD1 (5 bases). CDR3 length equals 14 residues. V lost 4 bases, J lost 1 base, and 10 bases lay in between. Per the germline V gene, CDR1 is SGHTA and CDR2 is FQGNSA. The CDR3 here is CASSSGFANTEAFF. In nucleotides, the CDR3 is TGTGCCAGCAGCTCAGGGTTCGCGAACACTGAAGCTTTCTTT.